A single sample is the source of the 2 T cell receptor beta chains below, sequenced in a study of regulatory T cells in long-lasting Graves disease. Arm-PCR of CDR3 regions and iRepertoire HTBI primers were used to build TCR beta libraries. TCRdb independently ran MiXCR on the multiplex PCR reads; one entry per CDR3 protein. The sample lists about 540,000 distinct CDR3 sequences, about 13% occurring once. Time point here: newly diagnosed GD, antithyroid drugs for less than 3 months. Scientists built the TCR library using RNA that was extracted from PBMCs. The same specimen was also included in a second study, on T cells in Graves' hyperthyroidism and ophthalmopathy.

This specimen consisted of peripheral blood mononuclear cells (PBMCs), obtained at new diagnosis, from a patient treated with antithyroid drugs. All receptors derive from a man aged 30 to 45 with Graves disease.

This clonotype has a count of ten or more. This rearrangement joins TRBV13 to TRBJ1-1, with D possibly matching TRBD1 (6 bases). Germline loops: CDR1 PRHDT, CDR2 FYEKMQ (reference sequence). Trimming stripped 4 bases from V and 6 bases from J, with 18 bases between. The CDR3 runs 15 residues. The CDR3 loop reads CASSSAGTTSAEAFF. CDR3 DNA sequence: TGTGCCAGCAGCTCGGCCGGGACAACAAGCGCTGAAGCTTTCTTT.

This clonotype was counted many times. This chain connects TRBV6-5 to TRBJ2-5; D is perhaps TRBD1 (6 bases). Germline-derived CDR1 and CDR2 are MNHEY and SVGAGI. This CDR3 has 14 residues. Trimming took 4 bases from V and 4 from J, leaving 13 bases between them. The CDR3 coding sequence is TGTGCCAGCAGTTCCCCGCCAGGGGCAGAGACCCAGTACTTC. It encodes CASSSPPGAETQYF.